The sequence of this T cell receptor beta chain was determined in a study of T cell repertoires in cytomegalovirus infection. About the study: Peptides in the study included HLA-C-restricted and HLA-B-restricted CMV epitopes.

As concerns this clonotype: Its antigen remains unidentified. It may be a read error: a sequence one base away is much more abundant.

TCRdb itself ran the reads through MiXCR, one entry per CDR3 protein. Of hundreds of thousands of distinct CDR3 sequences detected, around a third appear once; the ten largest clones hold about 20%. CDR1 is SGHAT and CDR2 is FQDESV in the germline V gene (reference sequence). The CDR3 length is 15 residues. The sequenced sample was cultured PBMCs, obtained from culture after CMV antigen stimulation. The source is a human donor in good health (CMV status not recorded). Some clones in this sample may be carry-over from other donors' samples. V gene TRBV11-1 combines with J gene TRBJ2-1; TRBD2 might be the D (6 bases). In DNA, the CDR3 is TGTACCAGCAGCTTAGAACCGGGAGCATACAATGAGCAGTTCTTC. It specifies CTSSLEPGAYNEQFF.